The present T cell receptor beta chain was sequenced within a study of T cells after yellow fever vaccination (dated by TCRdb to between 2017 and 2020). At the level of the whole study: The SMART-Seq v4 Ultra Low Input RNA kit was used to prepare libraries from fractions with low cell numbers. Two healthy male donors, one aged 18 to 30 and one aged 30 to 40 years, were included in the cohort. To follow T-cell clones before and after primary and booster YFV17D yellow fever vaccination, bulk TCR alpha and beta repertoires were sequenced over time. Blood was drawn at multiple timepoints before and after primary and secondary immunization, with bulk PBMC replicates and cell subsets isolated. Results and caveats for the whole study, not just this receptor: A small share of clonotypes was detected in both CD4 and CD8 compartments, with the overlap likely arising from convergent recombination. Only two donors were included in the study, so the extent to which the findings can be generalized is limited. Computational filtering was required because FACS-sorted repertoires could contain abundant contaminating clonotypes from the bulk population. Most clones expanded after primary vaccination (approximately 96% of CD4 and about 85% of CD8) were re-detected after the booster, suggesting that broad memory maintenance occurred. The secondary T-cell response was found to be weaker but faster than the primary response, with a peak reached on day 5 rather than on day 15.

The sample's treatment or condition label is to be understood as: live attenuated yellow fever vaccine strain. At every blood-draw timepoint, two biological replicates of bulk PBMCs were collected. A standard Ficoll-Paque protocol was used to isolate PBMCs from peripheral blood. TriZol was used to extract RNA from bulk PBMCs, from CD4 and CD8 fractions, and from dextramer-positive and dextramer-negative fractions. Synthesis of TCR cDNA relied on 5'RACE template switching, a step that introduced a universal primer site along with unique molecular identifiers. Priming for cDNA synthesis came from both the TCR alpha and TCR beta constant segments. Library amplification involved two PCR steps, and the second step added sample barcodes and sequencing adapters. Sequencing of libraries was performed on Illumina HiSeq 2500 (2x100 bp) or NovaSeq (2x150 bp). In the source study's methods: MIGEC handled demultiplexing of reads and collapsing into UMI consensus sequences, while MiXCR performed V(D)J alignment. Vaccine-responding clonotypes were defined with edgeR using replicate PBMC samples, requiring FDR below 0.01 and a log2 fold change above 5 up to day 15. Bulk clonotypes were assigned CD4 or CD8 identity according to which sequenced CD4 or CD8 repertoire held them at higher abundance. Through fastp at Q25 and MiXCR, TCRdb rebuilt clones from the public reads, retaining in-frame beta chains. CDR3 protein sequences are deduplicated, and each keeps its most common genes and DNA. The V and J calls and clone size come from TCRdb's table, not from the authors' own analysis. This sample gives some 560,000 distinct CDR3 sequences in total; around a sixth of them show up just once. The leading ten clones occupy 15% to 20% of the sample.

Details on this clonotype: Its antigen specificity is not known. No quality values exist for individual bases; no much larger clone is one base distant.

Spanning cysteine to phenylalanine, the CDR3 consists of 13 amino acids. Only the CDR3 DNA stays, 39 bases, in frame from base 1. The trim is 2 bases for V and 4 bases for J, with a gap of 12 bases between the germline ends. CDR1 and CDR2 are read off the germline V gene as SQVTM and ANQGSEA. The sequencing used PBMCs, collected more than 4 days after the first yellow fever vaccination. The sequence links TRBV29-1 to TRBJ2-7, with a tentative D gene TRBD2 over 6 matching bases. The source of this sequence is a man between 18 and 35 years old who received the YFV17D yellow fever vaccine. The CDR3 protein sequence reads: CSVEFGGGYEQYF. The DNA sequence is TGCAGCGTTGAATTCGGGGGTGGATACGAGCAGTACTTC.